A selection of T cell receptor beta chains follows, all from one sample in a study of technical replicates of blood from a few donors. Some clones are missing from TCRdb's copy, which holds only in-frame ones; the method was immunoSEQ multiplex PCR. The repertoire has around 98,000 clones, 90% to 97% of them found once; the top ten carry less than 0.25%. Sequenced material: T cells isolated from PBMCs. All receptors derive from a human donor in good health. Each CDR3 is given with its conserved first and last residue. Each record gives: V gene, J gene, CDR3 protein.

V gene: TRBV5-1
J gene: TRBJ2-4
CDR3 protein: CASSFGPTLAKNIQYF

V gene: TRBV15
J gene: TRBJ1-2
CDR3 protein: CATSGFRDREEGDYGYTF

V gene: TRBV7-3
J gene: TRBJ2-3
CDR3 protein: CASSLGRGRGTDTQYF

V gene: TRBV6-6
J gene: TRBJ2-7
CDR3 protein: CASSLSGQGAGEQYF

V gene: TRBV6-5
J gene: TRBJ2-3
CDR3 protein: CASSFQGFTQYF

V gene: TRBV30
J gene: TRBJ2-5
CDR3 protein: CAWSVRGAGGTQYF

V gene: TRBV11-2
J gene: TRBJ2-2
CDR3 protein: CASSLGGAWTGELFF

V gene: TRBV9
J gene: TRBJ2-7
CDR3 protein: CASSEWGGNEQYF

V gene: TRBV4-2
J gene: TRBJ1-4
CDR3 protein: CASSRTGLTNEKLFF

V gene: TRBV30
J gene: TRBJ2-7
CDR3 protein: CATPGLAGVEQYF

V gene: TRBV10-1
J gene: TRBJ2-2
CDR3 protein: CASSTRGPGAGELFF

V gene: TRBV15
J gene: TRBJ1-5
CDR3 protein: CAASRDLTGVVDQPQHF

V gene: TRBV11-3
J gene: TRBJ1-5
CDR3 protein: CASSWDRVGPQHF

V gene: TRBV5-5
J gene: TRBJ2-1
CDR3 protein: CASSQGTSGSIFHNEQFF

V gene: TRBV7-3
J gene: TRBJ2-1
CDR3 protein: CASSSAPGNEQFF

V gene: TRBV6-1
J gene: TRBJ2-7
CDR3 protein: CASHSGNSYEQYF

V gene: TRBV13
J gene: TRBJ1-1
CDR3 protein: CASSPDRGRTEAFF

V gene: TRBV29-1
J gene: TRBJ2-1
CDR3 protein: CSVQRQGNEQFF

V gene: TRBV2
J gene: TRBJ2-7
CDR3 protein: CASGQLYSYEQYF

V gene: TRBV2
J gene: TRBJ2-1
CDR3 protein: CASRASTGTSDTLGHNEQFF

V gene: TRBV19
J gene: TRBJ2-1
CDR3 protein: CASSMVPPLAGGHEQFF

V gene: TRBV4-1
J gene: TRBJ2-1
CDR3 protein: CASSQGRSRSLSNEQFF

V gene: TRBV14
J gene: TRBJ1-2
CDR3 protein: CASSQVRTGVGYTF

V gene: TRBV2
J gene: TRBJ2-1
CDR3 protein: CASKGQGGYNEQFF

V gene: TRBV4-1
J gene: TRBJ2-1
CDR3 protein: CASSQEASGRGQFF

V gene: TRBV11-3
J gene: TRBJ2-7
CDR3 protein: CASSSVSEQYF

V gene: TRBV6-5
J gene: TRBJ1-2
CDR3 protein: CASSGPGEANYGYTF

V gene: TRBV2
J gene: TRBJ2-3
CDR3 protein: CASSVGDIDTDTQYF

V gene: TRBV5-4
J gene: TRBJ1-6
CDR3 protein: CASRVGQGNSPLHF

V gene: TRBV2
J gene: TRBJ2-1
CDR3 protein: CASTLGLAGGDEQFF

V gene: TRBV2
J gene: TRBJ2-2
CDR3 protein: CASSRAGGTGELFF

V gene: TRBV6-5
J gene: TRBJ2-1
CDR3 protein: CASSFSSLAGNEQFF

V gene: TRBV6-1
J gene: TRBJ2-5
CDR3 protein: CATLRTGETQYF

V gene: TRBV19
J gene: TRBJ2-5
CDR3 protein: CASGTIFQETQYF

V gene: TRBV12-5
J gene: TRBJ1-2
CDR3 protein: CASGLVLRGTGTGYTF

V gene: TRBV7-9
J gene: TRBJ1-1
CDR3 protein: CASSSPAGGNLFLNTEAFF

V gene: TRBV7-9
J gene: TRBJ2-7
CDR3 protein: CASRGGGSYEQYF

V gene: TRBV11-3
J gene: TRBJ2-2
CDR3 protein: CASSQEVGVAGTGELFF

V gene: TRBV11-3
J gene: TRBJ2-1
CDR3 protein: CASSRKWGGADEQFF

V gene: TRBV7-8
J gene: TRBJ1-1
CDR3 protein: CASSSAGGYTEAFF

V gene: TRBV9
J gene: TRBJ2-5
CDR3 protein: CASSGLTARETQYF

V gene: TRBV5-1
J gene: TRBJ2-7
CDR3 protein: CASSPGQDAYEQYF

V gene: TRBV7-8
J gene: TRBJ2-1
CDR3 protein: CASSTGLAYNEQFF

V gene: TRBV29-1
J gene: TRBJ1-3
CDR3 protein: CSVRTAISGNTIYF

V gene: TRBV2
J gene: TRBJ2-1
CDR3 protein: CASSEVSSYNEQFF

V gene: TRBV28
J gene: TRBJ2-7
CDR3 protein: CASSSISGGTYEQYF